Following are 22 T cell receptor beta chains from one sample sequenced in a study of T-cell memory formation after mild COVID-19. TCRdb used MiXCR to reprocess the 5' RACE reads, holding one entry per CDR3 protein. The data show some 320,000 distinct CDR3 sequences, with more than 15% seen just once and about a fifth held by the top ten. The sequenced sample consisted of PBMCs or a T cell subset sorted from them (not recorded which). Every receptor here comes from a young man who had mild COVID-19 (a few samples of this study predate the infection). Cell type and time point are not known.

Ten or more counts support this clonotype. As DNA, the CDR3 is TGCGCCAGCAGCGGTGGCCACCGAGGAAGCGGGGAGCTGTTTTTT. Amino acid sequence: CASSGGHRGSGELFF. This chain joins TRBV5-1 and TRBJ2-2; D call uncertain. This CDR3 comprises 15 residues. Germline V gene lookup returns CDR1 SGHRS and CDR2 YFSETQ. V was cut by 4 bases and J by 7 bases, with 17 bases left in between.

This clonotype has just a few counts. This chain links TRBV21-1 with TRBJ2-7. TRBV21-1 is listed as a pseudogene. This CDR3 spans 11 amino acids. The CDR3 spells CASMVFREQYF. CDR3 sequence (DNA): TGTGCCAGCATGGTTTTTCGGGAGCAGTACTTC.

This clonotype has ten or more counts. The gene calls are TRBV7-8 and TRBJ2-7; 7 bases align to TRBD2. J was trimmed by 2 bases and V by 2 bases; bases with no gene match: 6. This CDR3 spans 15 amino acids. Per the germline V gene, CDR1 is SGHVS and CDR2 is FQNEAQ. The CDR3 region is CASSLRASGTYEQYF. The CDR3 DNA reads TGTGCCAGCAGCTTACGGGCTAGCGGTACCTACGAGCAGTACTTC.

The DNA of the CDR3 is TGCAGTGCTAGAGGTGCCTCACCCCTCCACTTT. It yields the protein CSARGASPLHF. The chain joins TRBV20-1 to TRBJ1-6; no clear D. The CDR3 length is 11 residues. Germline CDR1 is DFQATT and CDR2 is SNEGSKA (reference sequence). The germline V and J ends were trimmed by 1 base and 10 bases, with 5 bases remaining between them.

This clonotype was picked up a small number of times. CDR3 loop: CASSPTGGDGELFF. CDR3 nucleotides: TGTGCCAGCAGCCCAACCGGGGGGGACGGGGAGCTGTTTTTT. The rearrangement uses TRBV7-7 and TRBJ2-2; the match to TRBD2 covers 8 bases. From germline, CDR1 is SSHAT and CDR2 FNYEAQ (reference sequence). The CDR3 is 14 amino acids. J lost 7 bases, V lost 5 bases, and 6 bases had no gene match.

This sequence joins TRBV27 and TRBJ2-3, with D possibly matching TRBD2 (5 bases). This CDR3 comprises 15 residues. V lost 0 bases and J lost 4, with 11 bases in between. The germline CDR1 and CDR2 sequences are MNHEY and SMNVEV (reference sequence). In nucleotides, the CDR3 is TGTGCCAGCAGTTTATCGCCGGGAAGCCCAGATACGCAGTATTTT. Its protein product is CASSLSPGSPDTQYF.

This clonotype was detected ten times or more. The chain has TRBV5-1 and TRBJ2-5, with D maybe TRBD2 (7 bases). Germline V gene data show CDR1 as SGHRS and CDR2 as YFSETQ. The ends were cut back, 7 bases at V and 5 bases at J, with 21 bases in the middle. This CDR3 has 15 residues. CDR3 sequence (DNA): TGCGCCAGCGGATCCCTGGGGGGGGCCGGGGAGACCCAGTACTTC. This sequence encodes CASGSLGGAGETQYF.

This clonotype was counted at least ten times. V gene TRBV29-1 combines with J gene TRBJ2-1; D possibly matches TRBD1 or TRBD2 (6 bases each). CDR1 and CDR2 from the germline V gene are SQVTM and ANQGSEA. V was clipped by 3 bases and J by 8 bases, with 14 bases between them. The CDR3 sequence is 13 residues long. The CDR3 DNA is TGCAGCGTTGAGCCCCCGGGGGCCGATGAGCAGTTCTTC. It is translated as CSVEPPGADEQFF.

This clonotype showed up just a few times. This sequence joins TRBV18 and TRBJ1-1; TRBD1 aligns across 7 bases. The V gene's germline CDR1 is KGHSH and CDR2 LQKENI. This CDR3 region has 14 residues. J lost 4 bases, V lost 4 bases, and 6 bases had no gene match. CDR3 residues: CASSLGTALTEAFF. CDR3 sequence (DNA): TGTGCCAGCTCACTTGGGACAGCCCTCACTGAAGCTTTCTTT.

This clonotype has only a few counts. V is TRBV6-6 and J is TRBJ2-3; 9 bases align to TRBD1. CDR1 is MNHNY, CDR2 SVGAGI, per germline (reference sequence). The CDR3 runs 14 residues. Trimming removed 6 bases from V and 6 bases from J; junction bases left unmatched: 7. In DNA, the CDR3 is TGTGCCAGCAGGGTACAGGGGGCGCGGGATACGCAGTATTTT. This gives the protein CASRVQGARDTQYF.

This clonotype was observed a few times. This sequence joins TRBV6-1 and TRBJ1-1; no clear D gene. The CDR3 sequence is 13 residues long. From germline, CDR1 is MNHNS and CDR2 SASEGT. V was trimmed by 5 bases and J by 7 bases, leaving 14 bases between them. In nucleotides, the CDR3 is TGTGCCAGCAGTAGACGGGCCGAACTTGAAGCTTTCTTT. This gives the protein CASSRRAELEAFF.

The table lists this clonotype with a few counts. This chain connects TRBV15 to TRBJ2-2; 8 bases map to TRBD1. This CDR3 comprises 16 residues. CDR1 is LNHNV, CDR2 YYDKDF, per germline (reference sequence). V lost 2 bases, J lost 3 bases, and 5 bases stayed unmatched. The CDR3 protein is CATSRPTGGHTGELFF. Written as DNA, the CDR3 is TGTGCCACCAGCAGACCTACAGGGGGTCACACCGGGGAGCTGTTTTTT.

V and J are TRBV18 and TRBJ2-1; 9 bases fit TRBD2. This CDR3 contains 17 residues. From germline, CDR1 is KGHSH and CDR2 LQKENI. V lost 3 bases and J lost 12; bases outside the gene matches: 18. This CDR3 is CASSPPRGSGGPGRQFF. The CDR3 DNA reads TGTGCCAGCTCACCCCCTCGGGGTAGCGGGGGACCAGGAAGGCAGTTCTTC.

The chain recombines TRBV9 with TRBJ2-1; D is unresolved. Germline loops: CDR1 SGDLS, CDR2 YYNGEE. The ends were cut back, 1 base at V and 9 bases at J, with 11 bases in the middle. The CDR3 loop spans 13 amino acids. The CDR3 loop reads CASSVLSSSEQFF. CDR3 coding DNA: TGTGCCAGCAGCGTACTGAGCAGTAGTGAGCAGTTCTTC. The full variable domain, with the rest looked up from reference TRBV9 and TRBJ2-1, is DSGVTQTPKHLITATGQRVTLRCSPRSGDLSVYWYQQSLDQGLQFLIQYYNGEERAKGNILERFSAQQFPDLHSELNLSSLELGDSALYFCASSVLSSSEQFFGPGTRLTVL.

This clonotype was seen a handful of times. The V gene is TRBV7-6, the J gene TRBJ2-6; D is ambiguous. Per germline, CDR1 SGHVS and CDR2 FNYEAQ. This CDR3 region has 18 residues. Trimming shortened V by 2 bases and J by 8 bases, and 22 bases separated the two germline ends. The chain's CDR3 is CASSLNVLATRTSNVLTF. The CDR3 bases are TGTGCCAGCAGCTTAAACGTCCTGGCCACGAGAACTTCCAACGTCCTGACTTTC.

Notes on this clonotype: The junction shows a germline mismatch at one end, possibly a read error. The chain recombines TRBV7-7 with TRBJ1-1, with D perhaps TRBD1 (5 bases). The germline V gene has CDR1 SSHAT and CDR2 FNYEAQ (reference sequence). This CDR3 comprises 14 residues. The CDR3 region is CASSPVDKHTEAFF. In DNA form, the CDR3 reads TGTGCTAGCAGCCCAGTGGACAAGCACACTGAAGCTTTCTTT.

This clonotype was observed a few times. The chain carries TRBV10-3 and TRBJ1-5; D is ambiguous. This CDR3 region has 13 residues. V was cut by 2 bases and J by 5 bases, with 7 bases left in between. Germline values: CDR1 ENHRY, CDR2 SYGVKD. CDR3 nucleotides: TGTGCCATCAGTGAGACCCAGGATCAGCCCCAGCATTTT. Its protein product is CAISETQDQPQHF.

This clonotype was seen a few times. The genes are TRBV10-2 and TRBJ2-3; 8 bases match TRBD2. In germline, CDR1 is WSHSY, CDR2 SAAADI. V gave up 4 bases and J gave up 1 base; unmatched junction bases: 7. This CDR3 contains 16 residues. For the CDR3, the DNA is TGCGCCAGCAGTGGGCCCGGGGGGGGACGCACAGATACGCAGTATTTT. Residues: CASSGPGGGRTDTQYF.

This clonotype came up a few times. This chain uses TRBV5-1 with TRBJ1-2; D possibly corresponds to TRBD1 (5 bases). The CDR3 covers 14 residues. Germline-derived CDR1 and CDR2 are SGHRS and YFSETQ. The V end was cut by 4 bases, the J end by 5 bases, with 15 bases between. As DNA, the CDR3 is TGCGCCAGCAGCATCGACCCCGGGGGGTATGGCTACACCTTC. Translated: CASSIDPGGYGYTF.

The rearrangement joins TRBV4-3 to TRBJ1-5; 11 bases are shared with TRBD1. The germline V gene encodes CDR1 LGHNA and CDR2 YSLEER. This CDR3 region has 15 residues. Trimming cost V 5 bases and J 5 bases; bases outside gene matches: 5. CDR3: CASSARDRGDQPQHF. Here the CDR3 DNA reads TGCGCCAGCAGCGCCCGGGACAGGGGGGATCAGCCCCAGCATTTT.

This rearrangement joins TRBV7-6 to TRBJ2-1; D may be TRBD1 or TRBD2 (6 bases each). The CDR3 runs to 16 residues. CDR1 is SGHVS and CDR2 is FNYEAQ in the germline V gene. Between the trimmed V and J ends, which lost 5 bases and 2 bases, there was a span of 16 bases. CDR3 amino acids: CASSRGDTRTYNEQFF. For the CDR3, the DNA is TGTGCCAGCAGCCGCGGGGACACCCGCACCTACAATGAGCAGTTCTTC.

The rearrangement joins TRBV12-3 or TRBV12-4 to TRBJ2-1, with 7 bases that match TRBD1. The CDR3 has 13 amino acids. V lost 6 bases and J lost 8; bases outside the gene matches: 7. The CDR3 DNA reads TGTGCCAGCAGACCTACAGGGGTGTATGAGCAGTTCTTC. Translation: CASRPTGVYEQFF.